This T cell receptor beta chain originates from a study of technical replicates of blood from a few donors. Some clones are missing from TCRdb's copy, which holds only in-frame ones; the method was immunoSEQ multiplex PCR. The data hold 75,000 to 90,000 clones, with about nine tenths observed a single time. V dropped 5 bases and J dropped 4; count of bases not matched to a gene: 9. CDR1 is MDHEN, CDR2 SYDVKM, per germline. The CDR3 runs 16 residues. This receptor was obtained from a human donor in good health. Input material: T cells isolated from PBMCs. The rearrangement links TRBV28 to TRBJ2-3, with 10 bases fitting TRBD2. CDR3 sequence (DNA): TGTGCCAGCAGTCCCCCCTCAGCGGGAGGGGCAGATACGCAGTATTTT. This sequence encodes CASSPPSAGGADTQYF.